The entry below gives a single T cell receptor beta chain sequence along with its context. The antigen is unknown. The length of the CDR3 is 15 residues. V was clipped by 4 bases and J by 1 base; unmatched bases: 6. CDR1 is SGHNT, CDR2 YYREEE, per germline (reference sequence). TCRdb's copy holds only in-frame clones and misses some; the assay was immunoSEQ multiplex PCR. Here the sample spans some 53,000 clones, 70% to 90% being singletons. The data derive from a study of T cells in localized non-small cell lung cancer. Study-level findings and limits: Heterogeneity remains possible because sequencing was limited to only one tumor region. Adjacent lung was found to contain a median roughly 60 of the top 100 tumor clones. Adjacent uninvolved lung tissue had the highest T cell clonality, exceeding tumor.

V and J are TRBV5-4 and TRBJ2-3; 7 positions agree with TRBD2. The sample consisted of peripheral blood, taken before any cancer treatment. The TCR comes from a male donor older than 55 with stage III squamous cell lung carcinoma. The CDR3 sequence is CASSPMGGGTDTQYF. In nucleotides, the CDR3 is TGTGCCAGCAGCCCTATGGGGGGGGGCACAGATACGCAGTATTTT.